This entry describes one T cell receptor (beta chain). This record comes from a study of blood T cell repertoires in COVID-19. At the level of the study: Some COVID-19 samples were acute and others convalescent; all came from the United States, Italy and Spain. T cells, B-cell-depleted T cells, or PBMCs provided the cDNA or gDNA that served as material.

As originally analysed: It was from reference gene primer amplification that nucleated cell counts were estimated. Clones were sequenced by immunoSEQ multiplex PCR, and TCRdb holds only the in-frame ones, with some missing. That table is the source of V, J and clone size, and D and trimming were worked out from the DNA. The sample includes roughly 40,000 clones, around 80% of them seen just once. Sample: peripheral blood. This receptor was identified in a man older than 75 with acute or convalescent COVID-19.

The CDR3 nucleotides are TGTGCCAGCAGTGCCGGGGGAGGGGTTGCTGGGGCCAACGTCCTGACTTTC. Its translation: CASSAGGGVAGANVLTF. The chain employs TRBV6-1 and TRBJ2-6; 7 positions agree with TRBD2. With 4 bases clipped from V and 2 bases from J, the junction kept 8 bases outside the gene matches. The germline V gene has CDR1 MNHNS and CDR2 SASEGT. CDR3 length equals 17 residues.